Given below is one T cell receptor (beta chain) in context. The data stem from a study of blood T cell repertoires in COVID-19. About the study: The study drew acute and convalescent COVID-19 samples from the United States, Italy and Spain. The analysed material was cDNA or gDNA that came from T cells, B-cell-depleted T cells, or PBMCs.

Per the authors' pipeline: Reference gene primer amplification gave nucleated cell count estimates. Libraries were prepared by immunoSEQ multiplex PCR; TCRdb keeps only in-frame clonotypes and omits some of them. For V, J and clone size, that table is used; D and trimming come from the DNA. The sample consists of roughly 280,000 clones, approximately 85% of them appearing once. Germline V gene sequence: CDR1 SGDLS, CDR2 YYNGEE. V dropped 4 bases and J dropped 5 bases, with 12 bases sitting between them. This CDR3 spans 13 amino acids. The V call is TRBV9, the J call TRBJ2-5, with TRBD2 as a possible D gene (6 bases). The sample was peripheral blood. This clonotype was sampled from a woman in her 70s with acute or convalescent COVID-19. The CDR3 spells CASSQGGAETQYF. Written as DNA, the CDR3 is TGTGCCAGCAGCCAGGGAGGTGCGGAGACCCAGTACTTC.